This section outlines one T cell receptor (beta chain) sequence together with its context. The sample belongs to a study of blood T cell repertoires in COVID-19. About the study: The United States, Italy and Spain provided the acute and convalescent COVID-19 samples. The cDNA or gDNA used as material had been derived from T cells, B-cell-depleted T cells, or PBMCs.

The CDR3 covers 11 residues. Trimming cost V 5 bases and J 8 bases, with 10 bases left between them. Germline V gives CDR1 SQVTM, CDR2 ANQGSEA. As handled by the study authors: It was from reference gene primer amplification that nucleated cell counts were estimated. Only in-frame clones appear in the TCRdb table, and some are missing; sequencing was by immunoSEQ multiplex PCR. For V, J and clone size, that table is used; D and trimming come from the DNA. The sample has 35,000 to 45,000 clones, roughly 86% seen once; the top ten hold approximately 60%. What was sequenced was peripheral blood. This sequence was found in a man aged 70 or older with acute or convalescent COVID-19. The V and J genes are TRBV29-1 and TRBJ1-3, with D possibly TRBD1 on 5 matching bases. CDR3: CSVRSGDTIYF. CDR3 in DNA: TGCAGCGTTCGATCGGGGGACACCATATATTTT.